One sample yielded the 29 T cell receptor beta chains listed below, sequenced in a study of cytomegalovirus exposure and HLA in healthy donors. The study ran its PCR with 60 Vbeta and 13 Jbeta primers. Method: immunoSEQ multiplex PCR; TCRdb's copy keeps in-frame clones and lacks some. This repertoire shows 140,000 to 150,000 clones, over 60% found once; its top ten account for 1.5% to 2%. Sequenced input: PBMCs. These receptors all come from a woman between 18 and 30 years old in good health and CMV-seronegative.

J is TRBJ1-1 and V is TRBV10-3; 12 bases are a match to TRBD1. Unmatched junction bases numbered 7, after V lost 4 bases and J lost 4 bases. Per germline, CDR1 ENHRY and CDR2 SYGVKD. The CDR3 has 16 amino acids. The CDR3 sequence is CAISGGQGAGGTEAFF. The CDR3 region has the DNA TGTGCCATCAGTGGGGGACAGGGGGCTGGCGGCACTGAAGCTTTCTTT.

The rearrangement links TRBV5-1 to TRBJ2-2; 10 bases line up with TRBD2. This CDR3 is 16 amino acids long. Germline V CDR1 and CDR2: SGHRS, YFSETQ. The V segment lost 1 base and the J segment 7 bases; nucleotides outside the gene matches: 7. The CDR3 loop is CASSLQAGGNGGELFF. For the CDR3, the DNA is TGCGCCAGCAGCTTGCAAGCGGGGGGGAACGGCGGGGAGCTGTTTTTT.

V gene TRBV29-1 combines with J gene TRBJ2-3; 8 bases map to TRBD1. The CDR3 consists of 15 residues. The junction had 11 bases not matched to a gene; V was cut back by 6 bases and J by 3 bases. CDR1 and CDR2 (germline): SQVTM, ANQGSEA. In nucleotides, the CDR3 is TGCAGCGTAGGGTCGACAGGGGATACAACAGATACGCAGTATTTT. This sequence encodes CSVGSTGDTTDTQYF.

The V gene is TRBV28, the J gene TRBJ1-3, with 7 bases that match TRBD1. The CDR3 has 18 amino acids. Germline loops: CDR1 MDHEN, CDR2 SYDVKM. The ends lost 6 bases at V and 0 bases at J; junction bases unmatched: 14. The CDR3 spells CASSPPPWTGYSGNTIYF. In DNA, the CDR3 is TGTGCCAGCAGCCCCCCTCCTTGGACAGGTTACTCTGGAAACACCATATATTTT.

The chain links TRBV6-6 to TRBJ1-6; 7 bases are shared with TRBD1. V was pared by 7 bases and J by 9 bases, with 9 bases of the junction left unmatched. The CDR3 sequence is 14 residues long. Germline loops: CDR1 MNHNY, CDR2 SVGAGI (reference sequence). The CDR3 loop reads CASTWTGEVSPLHF. CDR3 DNA sequence: TGTGCCAGCACCTGGACAGGCGAGGTTTCACCCCTCCACTTT.

The V gene is TRBV6-5, the J gene TRBJ1-3; unclear D gene. V was pared by 8 bases and J by 1 base, with 9 bases between. CDR1 is MNHEY, CDR2 SVGAGI, per germline. The CDR3 covers 13 residues. The CDR3 DNA reads TGTGCCAGCGACTCAGCGTCTGGAAACACCATATATTTT. The encoded protein is CASDSASGNTIYF.

The CDR3 loop is CASSDSLRGVFEKLFF. In nucleotides, the CDR3 is TGTGCCAGCAGTGACTCTCTCAGGGGTGTTTTTGAAAAACTGTTTTTT. V and J are TRBV6-4 and TRBJ1-4; tentative D call: TRBD1 (6 bases). The CDR3 spans 16 residues. The V end lost 0 bases, the J end lost 7 bases, and 15 bases lay between the germline ends. Germline V gene sequence: CDR1 MRHNA, CDR2 SNTAGT.

The chain joins TRBV18 to TRBJ1-1, with 9 bases lining up with TRBD1. Germline assignment: CDR1 KGHSH and CDR2 LQKENI. V dropped 3 bases and J dropped 1; count of bases not matched to a gene: 9. This CDR3 has 17 amino acids. CDR3 in DNA: TGTGCCAGCTCACCCGGGACAGGGAGACTTGGGAACACTGAAGCTTTCTTT. The encoded protein is CASSPGTGRLGNTEAFF.

This clone was seen a few times. The genes are TRBV6-5 and TRBJ1-4; TRBD1 matches at 7 bases. The CDR3 loop spans 13 amino acids. Germline V gives CDR1 MNHEY, CDR2 SVGAGI. V trimming: 5 bases; J trimming: 5 bases; junction bases outside the gene matches: 2. DNA for the CDR3: TGTGCCAGCAGTCCGACAGGGAATGAAAAACTGTTTTTT. It codes for CASSPTGNEKLFF.

The chain carries TRBV27 and TRBJ1-1; perhaps TRBD1 as D (6 bases). V dropped 0 bases and J dropped 9 bases, with 11 bases sitting between them. The CDR3 runs to 13 residues. CDR1 MNHEY and CDR2 SMNVEV come from the germline V gene (reference sequence). Here the CDR3 reads CASSLSGTHKAFF. CDR3 sequence (DNA): TGTGCCAGCAGTTTATCAGGGACACACAAAGCTTTCTTT.

The genes are TRBV4-3 and TRBJ2-7; 12 bases line up with TRBD2. Trimming cost V 0 bases and J 4 bases; bases outside gene matches: 1. The germline CDR1 and CDR2 sequences are LGHNA and YSLEER. The CDR3 extends over 15 amino acids. In DNA, the CDR3 is TGCGCCAGCAGCCAAGATCTAGCGGGGGGGTACGAGCAGTACTTC. Its protein product is CASSQDLAGGYEQYF.

The V gene is TRBV6-1, the J gene TRBJ1-1, with D perhaps matching TRBD1 (6 bases). V was pared by 10 bases and J by 0 bases, with 15 bases between. Germline V gives CDR1 MNHNS, CDR2 SASEGT. The length of the CDR3 is 14 residues. For the CDR3, the DNA is TGTGCCACCAAGGAACAGGGCCTGAACACTGAAGCTTTCTTT. This encodes CATKEQGLNTEAFF.

The CDR3 region is CASSLVGRFLMGGQYF. CDR3 nucleotides: TGTGCCAGCAGCTTAGTGGGGCGGTTCCTGATGGGAGGGCAGTACTTC. The V gene is TRBV11-2, the J gene TRBJ2-7, with a tentative D call TRBD2 (6 bases). Germline V CDR1 and CDR2: SGHAT, FQNNGV. The CDR3 runs to 16 residues. Trimming shortened V by 1 base and J by 9 bases, and 22 bases separated the two germline ends.

The J gene is TRBJ1-1, the V gene TRBV19, with a weak D call TRBD1 (6 bases). The germline V gene encodes CDR1 LNHDA and CDR2 SQIVND (reference sequence). The CDR3 runs to 14 residues. Trimming stripped 1 base from V and 7 bases from J, with 13 bases between. CDR3 in amino acids: CASSIAAGAGEAFF. The CDR3 coding sequence is TGTGCCAGTAGTATAGCGGCGGGGGCCGGTGAAGCTTTCTTT. The complete variable domain, with remaining parts taken from reference TRBV19 and TRBJ1-1, reads DGGITQSPKYLFRKEGQNVTLSCEQNLNHDAMYWYRQDPGQGLRLIYYSQIVNDFQKGDIAEGYSVSREKKESFPLTVTSAQKNPTAFYLCASSIAAGAGEAFFGQGTRLTVV.

The chain has TRBV4-2 and TRBJ1-2; D remains ambiguous. V gave up 0 bases and J gave up 0 bases, with 11 bases separating them. The CDR3 totals 16 residues. From germline, CDR1 is LGHNA and CDR2 YNFKEQ. The CDR3: CASSQDATVANYGYTF. The CDR3 DNA is TGTGCCAGCAGCCAAGATGCCACGGTAGCTAACTATGGCTACACCTTC.

As concerns this clone: In the same sample, other DNA sequences code for this CDR3. The rearrangement joins TRBV25-1 to TRBJ2-3; 9 nucleotides align to TRBD1. The CDR3 extends over 16 amino acids. Germline CDR1 is MGHDK and CDR2 is SYGVNS. The junction had 7 bases not matched to a gene; V was cut back by 3 bases and J by 3 bases. The DNA for the CDR3 is TGTGCCAGCAGTGACCGGACAGGGGCGAGAACAGATACGCAGTATTTT. This sequence encodes CASSDRTGARTDTQYF.

V and J are TRBV7-3 and TRBJ2-2; the D gene is possibly TRBD2 (6 bases). The germline gives CDR1 SGHTA, CDR2 FQGTGA. This CDR3 has 16 amino acids. Trimming took off 5 bases at V and 4 bases at J, with 17 bases between the two ends. CDR3 region: CASSPGEAGSTGELFF. Written as DNA, the CDR3 is TGTGCCAGCAGCCCCGGGGAGGCAGGGAGCACCGGGGAGCTGTTTTTT.

V usage is TRBV27 and J usage is TRBJ1-4; D is possibly TRBD1 (5 bases). Trimming removed 10 bases from V and 4 bases from J, with 25 bases in between. Germline-derived CDR1 and CDR2 are MNHEY and SMNVEV (reference sequence). The CDR3 is made up of 17 amino acids. In DNA, the CDR3 is TGTGCCACCAAGAAAAAGGGGCCTTTTATGGGTAATGAAAAACTGTTTTTT. The encoded protein is CATKKKGPFMGNEKLFF.

The genes are TRBV7-2 and TRBJ2-5; 7 bases map to TRBD1. The germline V gene encodes CDR1 SGHTA and CDR2 FQGNSA. The CDR3 has 14 amino acids. V was clipped by 0 bases and J by 3 bases; unmatched bases: 1. In DNA form, the CDR3 reads TGTGCCAGCAGCTTAGCGACAGGGAAAGAGACCCAGTACTTC. Translated, it gives CASSLATGKETQYF.

J is TRBJ1-2 and V is TRBV6-5, with D unclear. CDR1 and CDR2 (germline): MNHEY, SVGAGI. The CDR3 totals 15 residues. The V and J ends lost 6 bases and 2 bases respectively, with 16 bases between them. The CDR3 DNA reads TGTGCCAGCAGACTCGGCGTTCAGGTGAACTATGGCTACACCTTC. This codes for CASRLGVQVNYGYTF.

The chain uses TRBV27 and TRBJ2-2; D call uncertain. Germline CDR1 MNHEY, CDR2 SMNVEV (reference sequence). Trimming took 6 bases from V and 0 from J, leaving 17 bases between them. There are 17 residues in the CDR3. The DNA for the CDR3 is TGTGCCAGCAGCCTAACAACCATCCAGGCGAACACCGGGGAGCTGTTTTTT. Translated, it gives CASSLTTIQANTGELFF.

Only a few counts were recorded for this clone. V gene TRBV2 combines with J gene TRBJ1-4, with D unclear. Germline values: CDR1 SNHLY, CDR2 FYNNEI. The V end lost 2 bases, the J end lost 3 bases, and 10 bases lay between the germline ends. The CDR3 covers 15 residues. CDR3 region: CASSERRGANEKLFF. CDR3 DNA: TGTGCCAGCAGTGAAAGACGGGGAGCTAATGAAAAACTGTTTTTT.

The chain is built from TRBV19 and TRBJ2-1; D is unresolved. The CDR3 totals 14 residues. The V end lost 1 base, the J end lost 5 bases, and 9 bases lay between the germline ends. The V gene's germline CDR1 is LNHDA and CDR2 SQIVND (reference sequence). The CDR3 nucleotides are TGTGCCAGTAGTATAGTTTCACAGAACAATGAGCAGTTCTTC. Its translation: CASSIVSQNNEQFF.

This clone was detected once. This rearrangement joins TRBV10-1 to TRBJ2-3; D call uncertain. The CDR3 loop spans 12 amino acids. Germline CDR1 is WNHNN and CDR2 is SYGVQD (reference sequence). The germline V and J ends were trimmed by 0 bases and 9 bases, with 7 bases remaining between them. The CDR3 DNA follows: TGCGCCAGCAGTGAGTCGAGGTTCACGCAGTATTTT. It yields the protein CASSESRFTQYF.

The V call is TRBV6-5, the J call TRBJ1-1, with 7 bases identical to TRBD1. The CDR3 has 13 residues. V dropped 5 bases and J dropped 9; count of bases not matched to a gene: 9. Germline CDR1 MNHEY, CDR2 SVGAGI. The CDR3 DNA reads TGTGCCAGCAGTGAGGGACAGCTGTTTCAAGCTTTCTTT. Its protein is CASSEGQLFQAFF.

This clone was found once. The chain carries TRBV7-9 and TRBJ2-1; weak D call: TRBD2 (5 bases). CDR1 SEHNR and CDR2 FQNEAQ come from the germline V gene (reference sequence). This CDR3 is 13 amino acids long. Trimming shortened V by 0 bases and J by 7 bases, and 7 bases separated the two germline ends. The CDR3 reads CASSLARGNEQFF. The CDR3 DNA reads TGTGCCAGCAGCTTAGCGCGAGGGAATGAGCAGTTCTTC.

This chain connects TRBV11-3 to TRBJ2-7; perhaps TRBD1 as D (5 bases). Trimming stripped 5 bases from V and 1 base from J, with 15 bases between. Germline V gives CDR1 SGHNT, CDR2 YENEEA. The CDR3 covers 15 residues. This CDR3 is CASSASPGASYEQYF. CDR3 nucleotides: TGTGCCAGCAGCGCCTCGCCTGGGGCATCCTACGAGCAGTACTTC.

The chain employs TRBV6-4 and TRBJ2-7; 9 bases are a match to TRBD2. V shed 5 bases and J 6 bases; nucleotides not matched to a gene: 8. The CDR3 consists of 14 residues. The germline gives CDR1 MRHNA, CDR2 SNTAGT. CDR3 sequence: CASSRSSGTLEQYV. The CDR3 DNA is TGTGCCAGCAGTCGGTCTAGCGGGACGCTCGAGCAGTACGTC.

This clone was seen a handful of times. The chain combines TRBV11-2 with TRBJ2-3; 14 bases align to TRBD2. The V segment lost 5 bases and the J segment 5 bases; nucleotides outside the gene matches: 9. Looked up from germline, CDR1 is SGHAT and CDR2 is FQNNGV. The CDR3 has 17 amino acids. The CDR3 DNA reads as TGTGCCAGCAGCCGGGGGACTAGCGGGAGAGGTGGAGATACGCAGTATTTT. Translated: CASSRGTSGRGGDTQYF.